The entry that follows covers one T cell receptor (beta chain) sequence. The sample comes from a study of blood T cell repertoires in COVID-19. The protocol was immunoSEQ multiplex PCR, while the TCRdb copy is restricted to in-frame clones and leaves out a portion. The data show 220,000 or so clones, roughly 90% seen once. CDR3 size: 11 residues. Germline CDR1 and CDR2: LNHDA and SQIVND (reference sequence). Trimming shortened V by 7 bases and J by 4 bases, and 5 bases separated the two germline ends. The sequence was obtained from a man between 60 and 75 years old who had recovered from COVID-19. The specimen sequenced was peripheral blood. The chain joins TRBV19 to TRBJ1-3; D not certain. This chain's CDR3 is CASTSGNTIYF. The CDR3 nucleotides are TGTGCCAGTACCTCCGGAAACACCATATATTTT.